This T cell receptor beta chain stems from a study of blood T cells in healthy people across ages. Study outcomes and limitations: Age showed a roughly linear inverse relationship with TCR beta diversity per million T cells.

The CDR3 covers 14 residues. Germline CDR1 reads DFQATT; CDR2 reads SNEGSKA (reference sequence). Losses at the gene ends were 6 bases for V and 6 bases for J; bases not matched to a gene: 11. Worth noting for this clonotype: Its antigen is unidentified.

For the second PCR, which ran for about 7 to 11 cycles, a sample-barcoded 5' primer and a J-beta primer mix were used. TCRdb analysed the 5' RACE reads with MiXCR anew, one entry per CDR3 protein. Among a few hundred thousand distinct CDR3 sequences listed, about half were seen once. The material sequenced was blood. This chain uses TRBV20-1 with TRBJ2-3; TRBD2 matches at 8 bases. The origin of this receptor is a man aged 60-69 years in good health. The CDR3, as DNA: TGCAGTGCCGATCAAGCGGGGGAAGGGGATACGCAGTATTTT. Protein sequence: CSADQAGEGDTQYF.